The 30 T cell receptor beta chains below were found in one sample sequenced in a study of Ad26.COV2.S vaccination and SARS-CoV-2 variants. Treatment meaning: 19 received Ad26.COV2.S at low or high dose, single or two shots; about five received placebo; per-sample allocation not given. Collection of samples fell on day 63 after the first vaccine or placebo injection. Generated by immunoSEQ multiplex PCR, the TCRdb table keeps only in-frame clones and is missing some. The sample records 360,000 or so clones, over 75% being singletons. The material was peripheral blood, obtained in a trial of Ad26.COV2.S vaccine versus placebo. All receptors come from a person aged 18 to 59 who received the Ad26.COV2.S COVID-19 vaccine or a placebo.

This clone was seen only once. This sequence joins TRBV11-3 and TRBJ2-7; D is uncertain. Trimming shortened V by 5 bases and J by 5 bases, and 10 bases separated the two germline ends. This CDR3 is built from 12 residues. Germline V CDR1 and CDR2: SGHNT, YENEEA. Here the CDR3 reads CASSPRSNEQYF. CDR3 nucleotides: TGTGCCAGCAGCCCCCGAAGCAACGAGCAGTACTTC.

This chain links TRBV7-6 with TRBJ2-5, with D tentatively TRBD2 (6 bases). Deletions cut 4 bases from V and 5 bases from J, with 11 bases between. The germline gives CDR1 SGHVS, CDR2 FNYEAQ. The CDR3 sequence is 13 residues long. The CDR3 spells CASSYGRLETQYF. CDR3 nucleotides: TGTGCCAGCAGCTACGGGAGATTGGAGACCCAGTACTTC.

This clone was detected a few times. V gene TRBV7-9 combines with J gene TRBJ1-2; the D is unclear. V lost 5 bases and J lost 4, with 17 bases in between. Per the germline V gene, CDR1 is SEHNR and CDR2 is FQNEAQ (reference sequence). The CDR3 consists of 15 residues. The CDR3 region is CASSLSEGTFYGYTF. The CDR3, as DNA: TGTGCCAGCAGCCTTTCGGAGGGAACCTTCTATGGCTACACCTTC.

The rearrangement uses TRBV7-3 and TRBJ2-3; the match to TRBD2 covers 7 bases. Germline V gene lookup returns CDR1 SGHTA and CDR2 FQGTGA. The J segment lost 1 base and the V segment lost 3 bases, leaving 4 bases of the junction unmatched. The CDR3 loop spans 15 amino acids. CDR3 loop: CASSLGGDGTDTQYF. The CDR3 DNA is TGTGCCAGCAGCTTGGGAGGGGACGGCACAGATACGCAGTATTTT.

This clone was picked up a small number of times. The germline gene is not matched at one end of the junction; a read error may be the cause. The same CDR3 is also encoded by other DNA sequences in this sample. The V gene is TRBV7-7, the J gene TRBJ2-5; 11 positions match TRBD2. CDR1 is SSHAT, CDR2 FNYEAQ, per germline (reference sequence). The CDR3 is 15 residues long. The CDR3 DNA sequence: TGTGCTAGCAGCTTAGCGGGAGGGTGGCAAGAGACCCAGTACTTC. It specifies CASSLAGGWQETQYF.

The chain is built from TRBV6-1 and TRBJ1-1; D not resolved. The CDR3 is made up of 12 amino acids. V lost 2 bases, J lost 3 bases, and 4 bases lay in between. Germline CDR1 is MNHNS and CDR2 is SASEGT. The CDR3 DNA sequence: TGTGCCAGCAGTGAATTTTACACTGAAGCTTTCTTT. The encoded protein is CASSEFYTEAFF.

The CDR3 nucleotides are TGTGCCAGCAGCTTAACTAGCCAGGATACGCAGTATTTT. It encodes CASSLTSQDTQYF. The chain is built from TRBV7-3 and TRBJ2-3, with D uncertain. Germline V lookup: CDR1 SGHTA, CDR2 FQGTGA. The length of the CDR3 is 13 residues. Trimming left V 0 bases short and J 6 bases short, with 7 bases between. The variable domain in full, with the rest retrieved from reference TRBV7-3 and TRBJ2-3, is GAGVSQTPSNKVTEKGKYVELRCDPISGHTALYWYRQSLGQGPEFLIYFQGTGAADDSGLPNDRFFAVRPEGSVSTLKIQRTERGDSAVYLCASSLTSQDTQYFGPGTRLTVL.

CDR3 sequence reads: CASSSIGGGRTEAFF. The CDR3 region has the DNA TGTGCCAGCAGTTCGATCGGAGGGGGTAGGACTGAAGCTTTCTTT. This chain uses TRBV28 with TRBJ1-1; D possibly corresponds to TRBD1 (6 bases). Germline V gene data show CDR1 as MDHEN and CDR2 as SYDVKM. This CDR3 region has 15 residues. V dropped 4 bases and J dropped 5 bases, with 17 bases sitting between them.

This rearrangement joins TRBV11-2 to TRBJ2-2; 8 bases line up with TRBD2. V lost 3 bases to trimming and J lost 5 bases; unmatched junction nucleotides: 11. Germline V gives CDR1 SGHAT, CDR2 FQNNGV. The CDR3 extends over 17 amino acids. The CDR3 protein is CASSFQPGGRRTGELFF. In nucleotides, the CDR3 is TGTGCCAGCAGCTTTCAGCCTGGCGGGAGGCGGACCGGGGAGCTGTTTTTT.

The rearrangement uses TRBV28 and TRBJ1-2; 9 bases agree with TRBD1. The J segment lost 4 bases and the V segment lost 7 bases, leaving 10 bases of the junction unmatched. The CDR3 spans 15 residues. Germline values: CDR1 MDHEN, CDR2 SYDVKM. The CDR3 reads CASTPSNRGLYGYTF. Here the CDR3 DNA reads TGTGCCAGCACCCCTTCGAACAGGGGGCTCTATGGCTACACCTTC.

The V gene is TRBV6-1, the J gene TRBJ2-1; possible D gene TRBD2, 6 bases. The germline CDR1 and CDR2 sequences are MNHNS and SASEGT. This CDR3 is built from 15 residues. Trimming removed 0 bases at V and 4 bases at J, with 10 bases between. CDR3 DNA: TGTGCCAGCAGTGAAGCGCAGACTAGATACAATGAGCAGTTCTTC. Residues: CASSEAQTRYNEQFF.

In this sample, this clone turned up once. The chain is built from TRBV28 and TRBJ1-1; tentative D call: TRBD1 (6 bases). The germline V and J ends were trimmed by 1 base and 6 bases, with 6 bases remaining between them. From germline, CDR1 is MDHEN and CDR2 SYDVKM. The CDR3 is made up of 12 amino acids. The CDR3 reads CASSLYRAEAFF. The CDR3 nucleotides read TGTGCCAGCAGTTTATACAGGGCTGAAGCTTTCTTT.

The chain uses TRBV28 and TRBJ2-7, with TRBD1 matching over 11 bases. Trimming took 10 bases from V and 3 from J; bases not matched to a gene: 14. CDR1 and CDR2 (germline): MDHEN, SYDVKM. The length of the CDR3 is 16 residues. This chain's CDR3 is CATSDRGLSSNYEQYF. CDR3 sequence (DNA): TGTGCCACCTCGGACAGGGGGCTGAGTAGTAACTACGAGCAGTACTTC.

This chain uses TRBV6-5 with TRBJ1-1, with a weak D call TRBD1 (5 bases). The CDR3 consists of 12 residues. Deletions cut 1 base from V and 6 bases from J, with 6 bases between. Germline assignment: CDR1 MNHEY and CDR2 SVGAGI. In DNA form, the CDR3 reads TGTGCCAGCAGTTACTTGGGGGCTGAAGCTTTCTTT. As protein: CASSYLGAEAFF.

This rearrangement joins TRBV29-1 to TRBJ2-1; TRBD2 is a possible D gene (5 bases). The CDR3 covers 14 residues. V was clipped by 4 bases and J by 3 bases, with 13 bases between them. Germline V gene lookup returns CDR1 SQVTM and CDR2 ANQGSEA. CDR3 amino acids: CSVADTGFYNEQFF. CDR3 nucleotide sequence: TGCAGCGTTGCCGACACGGGGTTCTACAATGAGCAGTTCTTC.

V and J are TRBV28 and TRBJ1-6; 8 bases are shared with TRBD1. The CDR3 has 15 amino acids. Germline V gives CDR1 MDHEN, CDR2 SYDVKM. V was pared by 8 bases and J by 9 bases, with 12 bases of the junction left unmatched. The CDR3 coding sequence is TGTGCCAGCGTGGCCAGGGGGCGGTTTCTTTCACCCCTCCACTTT. Protein: CASVARGRFLSPLHF.

V is TRBV6-1 and J is TRBJ1-1; D perhaps matches TRBD1 (6 bases). V shed 3 bases and J shed 1 base, with 18 bases lying between them. CDR3 length equals 17 residues. CDR1 and CDR2 (germline): MNHNS, SASEGT. As DNA, the CDR3 is TGTGCCAGCAGTGACGGCCAGGGGTTTTGGGGGAACACTGAAGCTTTCTTT. This sequence encodes CASSDGQGFWGNTEAFF.

The J gene is TRBJ2-1, the V gene TRBV7-9; 13 nucleotides match TRBD2. The V gene's germline CDR1 is SEHNR and CDR2 FQNEAQ (reference sequence). The CDR3 contains 16 residues. V lost 4 bases, J lost 9 bases, and 9 bases stayed unmatched. The CDR3 region is CASSSPGLAGHVEQFF. CDR3 DNA sequence: TGTGCCAGCAGCTCTCCGGGACTAGCGGGACATGTTGAGCAGTTCTTC.

The chain recombines TRBV4-1 with TRBJ2-5; D possibly corresponds to TRBD1 (6 bases). CDR1 is MGHRA and CDR2 is YSYEKL in the germline V gene. V shed 4 bases and J shed 9 bases, with 21 bases lying between them. This CDR3 has 15 amino acids. CDR3 loop: CASSRTRGSGDAQYF. CDR3 DNA: TGCGCCAGCAGCCGTACCAGGGGTAGTGGAGACGCCCAGTACTTC.

This chain uses TRBV9 with TRBJ2-7; D may match TRBD1 or TRBD2 (5 bases each). The ends were cut back, 6 bases at V and 3 bases at J, with 13 bases in the middle. Germline CDR1 and CDR2: SGDLS and YYNGEE. The CDR3 contains 13 residues. For the CDR3, the DNA is TGTGCCAGCAACCTTAGAGGGGACTACGAGCAGTACTTC. Translated, it gives CASNLRGDYEQYF.

The V gene is TRBV4-1, the J gene TRBJ2-2; D gene uncertain. This CDR3 is 12 amino acids long. Germline lookup yields CDR1 MGHRA and CDR2 YSYEKL. Trimming shortened V by 4 bases and J by 5 bases, and 5 bases separated the two germline ends. The CDR3 region has the DNA TGCGCCAGCAGCCTCTTTACCGGGGAGCTGTTTTTT. It encodes CASSLFTGELFF.

This clone was counted a single time. The genes are TRBV5-6 and TRBJ2-4; possible D gene TRBD1, 5 bases. CDR3 length: 15 residues. V lost 3 bases and J lost 0, with 10 bases in between. Germline CDR1 is SGHDT and CDR2 is YYEEEE. The CDR3 is CASSSQRGAKNIQYF. The CDR3 DNA sequence: TGTGCCAGCAGCTCGCAAAGGGGAGCCAAAAACATTCAGTACTTC.

The table lists this clone with many counts. The chain carries TRBV19 and TRBJ1-5; D not resolved. The CDR3 runs to 13 residues. Germline V gene lookup returns CDR1 LNHDA and CDR2 SQIVND (reference sequence). Trimming cost V 4 bases and J 6 bases, with 10 bases left between them. CDR3 nucleotide sequence: TGTGCCAGTAGTAAGTGGGATGCTCAGCCCCAGCATTTT. Translation gives CASSKWDAQPQHF.

V usage is TRBV9 and J usage is TRBJ2-5, with 10 bases matching TRBD1. Germline V CDR1 and CDR2: SGDLS, YYNGEE. The length of the CDR3 is 14 residues. The V segment lost 7 bases and the J segment 5 bases; nucleotides outside the gene matches: 8. CDR3 sequence reads: CASGPGQGRETQYF. In DNA form, the CDR3 reads TGTGCCAGCGGGCCGGGACAGGGGAGGGAGACCCAGTACTTC.

The CDR3 spells CASSRSQTVSYEQYF. Here the CDR3 DNA reads TGTGCCAGCAGCCGAAGCCAGACAGTCTCCTACGAGCAGTACTTC. The chain couples TRBV6-5 to TRBJ2-7; D is perhaps TRBD1 (5 bases). Germline CDR1 is MNHEY and CDR2 is SVGAGI. With 6 bases removed from V and 0 bases from J, the gap between germline ends came to 15 bases. This CDR3 is built from 15 residues.

The chain employs TRBV9 and TRBJ1-1; TRBD1 is a possible D gene (6 bases). Germline V gene lookup returns CDR1 SGDLS and CDR2 YYNGEE. V lost 2 bases and J 3 bases, leaving 11 bases between the germline ends. CDR3 length: 14 residues. CDR3: CASSVAGADTEAFF. CDR3 bases: TGTGCCAGCAGCGTGGCGGGGGCCGACACTGAAGCTTTCTTT.

The count of this clone is one. The rearrangement links TRBV3-1 (or the pseudogene TRBV3-2) to TRBJ2-7, with 8 bases lining up with TRBD1. This CDR3 has 15 amino acids. Germline V gene sequence: CDR1 LGHDT, CDR2 YNNKEL (reference sequence). Losses at the gene ends were 1 base for V and 7 bases for J; bases not matched to a gene: 9. CDR3 loop: CASSQAQGAQGEQYF. The CDR3 DNA follows: TGTGCCAGCAGCCAAGCCCAGGGGGCCCAGGGGGAGCAGTACTTC.

This clone has only a few counts. V usage is TRBV6-1 and J usage is TRBJ1-5; a possible D gene is TRBD1 (5 bases). CDR1 is MNHNS, CDR2 SASEGT, per germline. The CDR3 covers 13 residues. Trimming stripped 3 bases from V and 7 bases from J, with 10 bases between. CDR3 residues: CASSDPGPQPQHF. The DNA for the CDR3 is TGTGCCAGCAGTGATCCAGGGCCCCAGCCCCAGCATTTT.

V usage is TRBV18 and J usage is TRBJ2-2; TRBD2 aligns across 8 bases. The CDR3 sequence is 16 residues long. With V trimmed by 2 bases and J by 5 bases, 7 bases remained unmatched. The germline CDR1 and CDR2 sequences are KGHSH and LQKENI. The CDR3 is CASSPKAGVRTGELFF. The CDR3 coding sequence is TGTGCCAGCTCACCAAAAGCGGGAGTTCGGACCGGGGAGCTGTTTTTT.

Details on this clone: This specimen includes other DNA sequences encoding the same CDR3. The chain is built from TRBV19 and TRBJ2-1; the D gene is possibly TRBD1 (5 bases). The ends were cut back, 7 bases at V and 4 bases at J, with 14 bases in the middle. The germline V gene has CDR1 LNHDA and CDR2 SQIVND (reference sequence). The CDR3 is 14 amino acids. The CDR3 DNA reads as TGTGCCAGTAATCGGGCAGGGATTTACAATGAGCAGTTCTTC. Translating gives CASNRAGIYNEQFF. Full variable domain (rest looked up from reference TRBV19 and TRBJ2-1): DGGITQSPKYLFRKEGQNVTLSCEQNLNHDAMYWYRQDPGQGLRLIYYSQIVNDFQKGDIAEGYSVSREKKESFPLTVTSAQKNPTAFYLCASNRAGIYNEQFFGPGTRLTVL.